The clone carrying this T cell receptor (beta chain) was seen many times. Its antigen is unidentified. The data belong to a study of T cells in Graves' hyperthyroidism and ophthalmopathy. Study background: Initial diagnosis, before any treatment, was when peripheral blood was collected.

Findings of the study overall: Most thyroid clonotypes that were expanded above 0.001 also turned up in blood.

This CDR3 has 14 amino acids. Germline assignment: CDR1 SQVTM and CDR2 ANQGSEA. The J segment lost 8 bases and the V segment lost 1 base, leaving 9 bases of the junction unmatched. Regions amplified from RNA transcripts were the TCR beta CDR3 regions. Carried out on the TCR CDR3, a first-round RT-PCR used the HTBI primer set. TCRdb used MiXCR to reprocess the multiplex PCR reads, holding one entry per CDR3 protein. Among hundreds of thousands of distinct CDR3 sequences listed, approximately 40% were seen once. Exclusion of patients followed from uncontrolled infection, other autoimmune disease, pregnancy or lactation. Orbital computed tomography, thyroid ultrasound, serum thyroxine and TRAb, and clinical symptoms together informed the diagnoses.

The sequenced material came from blood. V gene TRBV29-1 combines with J gene TRBJ1-2; TRBD1 agrees at 8 bases. The source is a man younger than 30 with Graves' hyperthyroidism. CDR3: CSVEGLTGVLGYTF. CDR3 coding DNA: TGCAGCGTTGAAGGCCTGACAGGGGTCTTGGGCTACACCTTC.